Listed here are 25 T cell receptor beta chains from one sample, sequenced in a study of T cell responses to AZD1222 COVID-19 vaccine. Sequencing used immunoSEQ multiplex PCR; TCRdb keeps in-frame clones, though not all of them. The sample contains some 170,000 clones, about 90% of which appear only once. Source: peripheral blood, taken on day 0 of MenACWY control vaccination. These receptors were taken from an adult in good health.

This clone was detected once. The chain is built from TRBV19 and TRBJ2-7; unclear D gene. This CDR3 has 13 amino acids. CDR1 LNHDA and CDR2 SQIVND come from the germline V gene (reference sequence). Between the trimmed V and J ends, which lost 3 bases and 5 bases, there was a span of 11 bases. CDR3 amino acids: CASSIGLGDEQYF. CDR3 DNA sequence: TGTGCCAGTAGTATCGGGCTAGGAGACGAGCAGTACTTC.

The genes are TRBV4-1 and TRBJ1-3, with 7 nucleotides matching TRBD1. The V segment lost 4 bases and the J segment 3 bases; nucleotides outside the gene matches: 6. CDR3 length equals 15 residues. Per the germline V gene, CDR1 is MGHRA and CDR2 is YSYEKL. DNA of the CDR3: TGCGCCAGCAGCCCCAGGACAGGCGGTGGAAACACCATATATTTT. As protein: CASSPRTGGGNTIYF.

The chain links TRBV9 to TRBJ1-2, with D uncertain. The germline V and J ends were trimmed by 0 bases and 2 bases, with 5 bases remaining between them. Germline V gene data show CDR1 as SGDLS and CDR2 as YYNGEE. The CDR3 contains 13 residues. The CDR3 DNA reads as TGTGCCAGCAGCGTAGACCGGAACTATGGCTACACCTTC. It specifies CASSVDRNYGYTF.

This chain links TRBV14 with TRBJ1-5; no clear D. The V end was cut by 0 bases, the J end by 2 bases, with 11 bases between. Germline V gene sequence: CDR1 SGHDN, CDR2 FVKESK. The CDR3 sequence is 16 residues long. The CDR3 loop is CASSQDDGDRNQPQHF. CDR3 DNA: TGTGCCAGCAGCCAAGATGACGGGGATCGCAATCAGCCCCAGCATTTT.

The DNA of the CDR3 is TGTGCCAGCAGCCATACAGGGGTCGCTTTCTTT. Translation gives CASSHTGVAFF. The chain is built from TRBV3-1 (or the pseudogene TRBV3-2) and TRBJ1-1; 7 nucleotides match TRBD1. J was trimmed by 11 bases and V by 3 bases; bases with no gene match: 3. This CDR3 spans 11 amino acids. Germline values: CDR1 LGHDT, CDR2 YNNKEL (reference sequence).

The chain uses TRBV11-1 and TRBJ2-3; TRBD2 matches 11 bases. The CDR3 sequence is 16 residues long. From germline, CDR1 is SGHAT and CDR2 FQDESV (reference sequence). Trimming removed 5 bases from V and 2 bases from J; junction bases left unmatched: 6. CDR3 bases: TGTGCCAGCAGCAACCCACTAGCGGGAGCCACAGATACGCAGTATTTT. This codes for CASSNPLAGATDTQYF.

The V gene is TRBV6-1, the J gene TRBJ2-5; 9 bases align to TRBD2. The CDR3 covers 16 residues. V lost 3 bases to trimming and J lost 7 bases; unmatched junction nucleotides: 12. Germline V gene sequence: CDR1 MNHNS, CDR2 SASEGT. CDR3 nucleotides: TGTGCCAGCAGTGAGTCCGGTGGGGGACTAGCCGGGACCCAGTACTTC. The encoded protein is CASSESGGGLAGTQYF.

V gene TRBV19 combines with J gene TRBJ2-2, with D uncertain. The CDR3 contains 12 residues. V lost 5 bases and J 2 bases, leaving 3 bases between the germline ends. Germline assignment: CDR1 LNHDA and CDR2 SQIVND (reference sequence). In nucleotides, the CDR3 is TGTGCCAGTAGTTCCAACACCGGGGAGCTGTTTTTT. Translating it yields CASSSNTGELFF.

The chain recombines TRBV9 with TRBJ2-1; D call uncertain. Germline CDR1 reads SGDLS; CDR2 reads YYNGEE. The V and J ends lost 4 bases and 0 bases respectively, with 11 bases between them. CDR3 size: 15 residues. CDR3 region: CASSPYLSSYNEQFF. In DNA, the CDR3 is TGTGCCAGCAGCCCTTACTTAAGCTCCTACAATGAGCAGTTCTTC.

This chain uses TRBV4-3 with TRBJ1-1; no firm D call. Trimming took off 1 base at V and 0 bases at J, with 9 bases between the two ends. CDR3 length equals 15 residues. CDR1 is LGHNA, CDR2 YSLEER, per germline. In DNA form, the CDR3 reads TGCGCCAGCAGCCAAGCGGCAGCTATGAACACTGAAGCTTTCTTT. Amino acids: CASSQAAAMNTEAFF.

CDR3 in DNA: TGCGCCAGCAGCTTGGCCGGACTAGCGGAGCACAATGAGCAGTTCTTC. It is translated as CASSLAGLAEHNEQFF. The chain combines TRBV5-1 with TRBJ2-1; 10 bases line up with TRBD2. This CDR3 has 16 residues. Germline values: CDR1 SGHRS, CDR2 YFSETQ. The junction had 5 bases not matched to a gene; V was cut back by 0 bases and J by 5 bases.

The J gene is TRBJ1-5, the V gene TRBV27; D not certain. The V and J ends lost 3 bases and 4 bases respectively, with 7 bases between them. The CDR3 is made up of 13 amino acids. CDR1 MNHEY and CDR2 SMNVEV come from the germline V gene (reference sequence). The CDR3 DNA sequence: TGTGCCAGCAGTTTGGCAAGGAATCAGCCCCAGCATTTT. Translated, it gives CASSLARNQPQHF.

This clone was seen a single time. The rearrangement links TRBV9 to TRBJ1-1; TRBD1 aligns across 9 bases. Germline V gene data show CDR1 as SGDLS and CDR2 as YYNGEE. This CDR3 is built from 15 residues. V shed 4 bases, J shed 1 base, and the junction held 5 bases outside the gene matches. CDR3 sequence (DNA): TGTGCCAGCAGCCTCAAGGACAGGGGGAACACTGAAGCTTTCTTT. Translated: CASSLKDRGNTEAFF. The full variable domain, in which reference TRBV9 and TRBJ1-1 provide the parts outside the CDR3, is DSGVTQTPKHLITATGQRVTLRCSPRSGDLSVYWYQQSLDQGLQFLIQYYNGEERAKGNILERFSAQQFPDLHSELNLSSLELGDSALYFCASSLKDRGNTEAFFGQGTRLTVV.

This rearrangement joins TRBV19 to TRBJ2-1; D gene ambiguous. The CDR3 length is 12 residues. CDR1 is LNHDA and CDR2 is SQIVND in the germline V gene (reference sequence). V lost 1 base, J lost 12 bases, and 10 bases lay in between. In nucleotides, the CDR3 is TGTGCCAGTAGTATAGCACAGCTCGGGCAGTTCTTC. Its protein product is CASSIAQLGQFF.

The rearrangement uses TRBV28 and TRBJ2-2, with 11 bases identical to TRBD2. The V and J ends lost 7 bases and 4 bases, in that order; junction bases with no gene match: 5. CDR1 is MDHEN, CDR2 SYDVKM, per germline. The CDR3 totals 15 residues. The CDR3 nucleotides read TGTGCCAGCACGGCTAGCGGGAGGAGCACCGGGGAGCTGTTTTTT. It is translated as CASTASGRSTGELFF.

This clone was found a few times. V and J are TRBV10-1 and TRBJ2-2; D is unresolved. Between the trimmed V and J ends, which lost 1 base and 5 bases, there was a span of 11 bases. The V gene's germline CDR1 is WNHNN and CDR2 SYGVQD (reference sequence). The length of the CDR3 is 15 residues. The CDR3 is CASSEFRKRTGELFF. CDR3 sequence (DNA): TGCGCCAGCAGTGAGTTCCGGAAACGGACCGGGGAGCTGTTTTTT.

The V call is TRBV30, the J call TRBJ1-5, with 7 bases aligning to TRBD1. Looked up from germline, CDR1 is GTSNPN and CDR2 is SVGIG (reference sequence). After removal of 3 bases from V and 6 bases from J, the junction contained 2 bases not matched to a gene. The CDR3 contains 12 residues. CDR3 DNA: TGTGCCTGGAGCCAGGGGGTTCAGCCCCAGCATTTT. Translating gives CAWSQGVQPQHF.

The V gene is TRBV6-6, the J gene TRBJ2-1; D possibly corresponds to TRBD2 (5 bases). Germline V gene lookup returns CDR1 MNHNY and CDR2 SVGAGI (reference sequence). The CDR3 covers 12 residues. V was trimmed by 6 bases and J by 9 bases, leaving 12 bases between them. The CDR3 loop reads CASSLDLPEQFF. As DNA, the CDR3 is TGTGCCAGCAGCCTGGACTTGCCTGAGCAGTTCTTC.

The chain joins TRBV27 to TRBJ2-5; 16 nucleotides match TRBD2. Trimming took 5 bases from V and 4 from J; bases not matched to a gene: 13. This CDR3 contains 19 residues. The germline V gene encodes CDR1 MNHEY and CDR2 SMNVEV (reference sequence). The CDR3 here is CASSADSLGLAGGLETQYF. In DNA form, the CDR3 reads TGTGCCAGCAGTGCGGACAGTTTGGGACTAGCGGGAGGGTTAGAGACCCAGTACTTC.

The chain carries TRBV7-2 and TRBJ1-1, with D possibly being TRBD1 (5 bases). Looked up from germline, CDR1 is SGHTA and CDR2 is FQGNSA. V lost 1 base, J lost 0 bases, and 15 bases lay in between. The CDR3 totals 17 residues. The CDR3 spells CASSLVSGGLLNTEAFF. The CDR3 nucleotides read TGTGCCAGCAGCTTAGTAAGTGGGGGGTTATTGAACACTGAAGCTTTCTTT.

The CDR3 nucleotides read TGTGCCAGCAGTTTCACCCCGGGACAGAGCACAGATACGCAGTATTTT. Amino acids: CASSFTPGQSTDTQYF. V and J are TRBV6-2 or TRBV6-3 and TRBJ2-3; TRBD1 agrees at 7 bases. Germline V lookup: CDR1 MNHEY, CDR2 SVGEGT. The CDR3 extends over 16 amino acids. Trimming cost V 4 bases and J 0 bases; bases outside gene matches: 7.

V is TRBV3-1 (or the pseudogene TRBV3-2) and J is TRBJ2-1; 11 nucleotides agree with TRBD2. V was clipped by 6 bases and J by 0 bases; unmatched bases: 7. Germline loops: CDR1 LGHDT, CDR2 YNNKEL (reference sequence). This CDR3 contains 17 residues. As DNA, the CDR3 is TGTGCCAGCAGTAAATTCACTAGCGGGAGCTCCTACAATGAGCAGTTCTTC. Translated: CASSKFTSGSSYNEQFF.

This rearrangement joins TRBV12-5 to TRBJ1-4; D ambiguous. This CDR3 region has 13 residues. The V gene lost 8 bases and the J gene lost 4 bases, with 11 bases spanning the gap. In germline, CDR1 is LGHNT, CDR2 FRNRAP. CDR3 bases: TGTGCTAGTCGAGGCAGGTTTAATGAAAAACTGTTTTTT. Encoded protein: CASRGRFNEKLFF.

This clone was seen a single time. V is TRBV7-9 and J is TRBJ1-4; D is uncertain. With 5 bases removed from V and 8 bases from J, the gap between germline ends came to 15 bases. The CDR3 runs to 14 residues. CDR1 is SEHNR, CDR2 FQNEAQ, per germline (reference sequence). The CDR3 spells CASSPAPGREKLFF. For the CDR3, the DNA is TGTGCCAGCAGCCCTGCCCCCGGCAGGGAAAAACTGTTTTTT.

The chain combines TRBV9 with TRBJ2-1, with a weak D call TRBD1 (6 bases). Germline CDR1 is SGDLS and CDR2 is YYNGEE. The CDR3 is 13 residues long. Trimming pared 3 bases from V and 7 bases from J, leaving 11 bases between. This chain's CDR3 is CASSAAQGNEQFF. The CDR3 bases are TGTGCCAGCAGCGCAGCACAGGGTAATGAGCAGTTCTTC.